This T cell receptor beta chain was captured in a study of T cells in Graves' hyperthyroidism and ophthalmopathy (dated by TCRdb to between 2018 and 2021). Regarding the complete study: Peripheral blood was collected at initial diagnosis, before any treatment. To identify distinguishing TCR V-J signatures, a discovery cohort of about 100 patients was used, comprising approximately 40 with Graves' ophthalmopathy and around 60 with stable Graves' hyperthyroidism. Prospective prediction of ophthalmopathy was tested in an independent validation cohort consisting of about 20 hyperthyroidism patients and approximately 16 patients who later progressed to ophthalmopathy. The 95 to 100 discovery patients were randomly divided into training and test sets at a 7:3 ratio. In about 6 Graves' hyperthyroidism patients, the study also compared T-cell repertoires from thyroid tissue with T-cell repertoires from blood. Once sampling was done, hyperthyroidism patients were given methimazole at a starting dose of 30 mg daily, whereas ophthalmopathy patients were given high-dose intravenous methylprednisolone. TCR Vbeta CDR3 sequencing of some 140 peripheral blood samples (43 ophthalmopathy, around 80 hyperthyroidism and some 17 progressor patients) is reported in the paper. Paper-wide results and their limitations: No statistical method was used to fix the sample size in advance, and group allocation was not hidden from the investigators. In cross-validation, a model built on a 13 V-J signature told ophthalmopathy apart from stable hyperthyroidism with 85% to 90% sensitivity and roughly 81% specificity, and in testing the same model reached 80%/75%. Most expanded thyroid clonotypes (frequency above 0.001) were also detected in blood, suggesting blood repertoires may reflect thyroid immune responses. In validation, progression to ophthalmopathy was predicted by the model with nearly 71% sensitivity and roughly 72% specificity, a median of about 6 months before onset.

TCR beta CDR3 regions were amplified from RNA transcripts. The TCR CDR3 was subjected to a first round of RT-PCR using the HTBI primer set and the Qiagen OneStep RT-PCR kit. Libraries were constructed in a second round of multiplex PCR, after which size selection and purification were performed. The libraries were sequenced on an Illumina HiSeq2000 using paired-end 100 bp reads. The original pipeline was this. SOAPnuke was used to process the raw data, throwing out any read that contained adapters or uncalled bases, had a mean Phred below 15, or lacked an exact constant-primer or identifier match. COPE v1.2.5 was used to merge high-quality paired reads, and clonotypes were defined as unique nucleotide sequences. MiTCR v1.1 was used to align the clonotypes against IMGT TRBV, TRBD and TRBJ reference segments. The analysis included only V-J combinations with a frequency above 0.0001, which together covered around 99% of the repertoires. A TCS score was defined as the ratio of F50 (clonal expansion) to E x V (chaos), with BLOSUM62-based TCRdist applied between CDR3 peptides within each V-J. Welch's t-statistics and random forest reduced 500 to 550 V-J features to about 12, which were used in a naive Bayes classifier (R e1071). TCRdb reworked the public reads: Q25 trimming with fastp, MiXCR clone assembly, productive beta chains retained. One record per CDR3 amino acid sequence lists the most common genes and DNA. Here the V and J calls rest on TCRdb's processing, not on the authors' analysis. Present in this sample are about 300,000 distinct CDR3 sequences, roughly 20% of which were seen just once. The ten largest make up roughly 39% of the sample.

The sample holds many counts of this clonotype. Its antigen is not yet known. Per-base quality was not reported, and no clone a single base away is much larger than it. Ophthalmopathy patients had moderately to severely active disease, Clinical Activity Score of at least 3, NOSPECS grade of at least 4, and duration under 3 months. Exclusion was applied to patients with uncontrolled infections, other autoimmune diseases, pregnancy or lactation. Diagnoses were established on the basis of clinical symptoms, serum thyroxine and TRAb, thyroid ultrasound, and orbital computed tomography. PBMCs were isolated from approximately 10 ml of fresh peripheral blood by Ficoll-Paque density gradient centrifugation. Trizol reagent was used to extract total RNA, and RNA quality was then checked on an Agilent 2100 Bioanalyzer. V lost 0 bases and J lost 1 base; the stretch between them is 6 bases long. The CDR3, from cysteine to phenylalanine, totals 14 residues. CDR3 DNA is the only sequence kept; it has 42 bases, read in frame from the first base. Via the germline V gene, CDR1 is SNHLY and CDR2 FYNNEI.

The sequence is built from TRBV2 and TRBJ1-2; no D gene is confidently identified. This sequence was found in a man aged 45 to 65 with Graves' ophthalmopathy. Sequenced input: blood. In nucleotide form, the sequence is TGTGCCAGCAGTGAAGCTTCGGATAACTATGGCTACACCTTC. It translates to CASSEASDNYGYTF. Joined to the reference TRBV2 and TRBJ1-2 proteins, this CDR3 gives the full variable domain: EPEVTQTPSHQVTQMGQEVILRCVPISNHLYFYWYRQILGQKVEFLVSFYNNEISEKSEIFDDQFSVERPDGSNFTLKIRSTKLEDSAMYFCASSEASDNYGYTFGSGTRLTVV.